Shown below are 5 T cell receptor beta chains from a single sample sequenced in a study of T cell clones after liver transplantation (dated by TCRdb to the late 2010s). Libraries came from the immunoSEQ multiplex PCR assay. This is the immuneACCESS table as TCRdb keeps it, with only in-frame sequences that have V and J called. A part of the clones is gone; compared with another copy, unresolved V genes explain less than half, and the rest is unexplained. The table for this sample lists roughly 15,000 clones; roughly 91% of them were counted only once. The ten largest make up under 55% of the sample. The sample's time point label, in plain terms: pre-transplant. The sequencing here drew on CD8+ T cells from blood, taken before liver transplant. These receptors all come from a human donor who received a liver transplant.

The chain uses TRBV7-2 and TRBJ2-7; possible D gene TRBD2, 6 bases. Germline loops: CDR1 SGHTA, CDR2 FQGNSA. The CDR3 is 12 residues long. V shed 6 bases and J shed 6 bases, with 12 bases lying between them. The CDR3 sequence: CASRIPGGEQYF. CDR3 DNA sequence: TGTGCCAGCAGGATCCCCGGGGGCGAGCAGTACTTC.

CDR3 nucleotide sequence: TGTGCCAGCAGTTTCTCACAGGGGATTGAAAAACTGTTTTTT. This gives the protein CASSFSQGIEKLFF. This sequence joins TRBV28 and TRBJ1-4; 7 nucleotides match TRBD1. The junction had 5 bases not matched to a gene; V was cut back by 3 bases and J by 7 bases. The CDR3 contains 14 residues. Germline V CDR1 and CDR2: MDHEN, SYDVKM.

The rearrangement links TRBV29-1 to TRBJ1-2; 8 bases map to TRBD1. V lost 5 bases, J lost 7 bases, and 15 bases stayed unmatched. Germline assignment: CDR1 SQVTM and CDR2 ANQGSEA. CDR3 length: 15 residues. CDR3 bases: TGCAGCGTTAGTTTCGGTCGGCAGGGGGCGCGTGGCTACACCTTC. This codes for CSVSFGRQGARGYTF.

The V call is TRBV27, the J call TRBJ2-5, with 7 bases aligning to TRBD2. Germline V CDR1 and CDR2: MNHEY, SMNVEV (reference sequence). V lost 0 bases to trimming and J lost 5 bases; unmatched junction nucleotides: 6. The CDR3 extends over 15 amino acids. CDR3 DNA: TGTGCCAGCAGTTTATCGATCGGGGGGTTGGAGACCCAGTACTTC. It translates to CASSLSIGGLETQYF.

V and J are TRBV27 and TRBJ2-2; D call uncertain. From germline, CDR1 is MNHEY and CDR2 SMNVEV (reference sequence). Deletions cut 3 bases from V and 5 bases from J, with 10 bases between. CDR3 length: 14 amino acids. The CDR3 sequence is CASSLAVLTGELFF. The CDR3 region has the DNA TGTGCCAGCAGTTTGGCAGTTCTGACCGGGGAGCTGTTTTTT.